What follows are 25 T cell receptor beta chains derived from one specimen sequenced in a study of cytomegalovirus exposure and HLA in healthy donors. The assay was immunoSEQ multiplex PCR, and TCRdb's table has in-frame clones only and misses some. The data contain over 150,000 clones, about 86% of them singletons. Sequencing was carried out using PBMCs. Receptors originate from a woman between 18 and 29 years old in good health and CMV-seronegative.

This rearrangement joins TRBV4-1 to TRBJ1-1, with unresolved D. The CDR3 contains 15 residues. Trimming cost V 0 bases and J 1 base, with 9 bases left between them. Germline V gene data show CDR1 as MGHRA and CDR2 as YSYEKL. For the CDR3, the DNA is TGCGCCAGCAGCCAAGATGGGCGTCCGAACACTGAAGCTTTCTTT. Encoded protein: CASSQDGRPNTEAFF.

This rearrangement joins TRBV21-1 to TRBJ2-6; the table's D call of TRBD1 was not tested on the DNA. TRBV21-1 is classified as a pseudogene. The CDR3 is 16 residues long. The chain's CDR3 is CASSSYRESGANVLTF. Here the CDR3 DNA reads TGTGCCAGCAGCTCGTACAGGGAATCTGGGGCCAACGTCCTGACTTTC.

The gene calls are TRBV10-3 and TRBJ2-7; TRBD2 agrees at 7 bases. V was clipped by 6 bases and J by 0 bases; unmatched bases: 2. This CDR3 region has 13 residues. CDR1 ENHRY and CDR2 SYGVKD come from the germline V gene. DNA of the CDR3: TGTGCCATCAGACCGGGGGGCTCCTACGAGCAGTACTTC. This encodes CAIRPGGSYEQYF.

The V call is TRBV10-1, the J call TRBJ2-7; the D is unclear. V lost 2 bases to trimming and J lost 0 bases, with 8 bases between them. This CDR3 has 14 amino acids. In germline, CDR1 is WNHNN, CDR2 SYGVQD (reference sequence). CDR3 coding DNA: TGCGCCAGCAGTGAGAACGGTCTCTCCTACGAGCAGTACTTC. Its translation: CASSENGLSYEQYF.

This chain joins TRBV7-9 and TRBJ2-1; D is perhaps TRBD2 (7 bases). V lost 2 bases, J lost 6 bases, and 14 bases lay in between. The CDR3 is 15 residues long. CDR1 SEHNR and CDR2 FQNEAQ come from the germline V gene (reference sequence). The CDR3 coding sequence is TGTGCCAGCAGCTTATCTGCGGGGGCCTCCAATGAGCAGTTCTTC. Translated, it gives CASSLSAGASNEQFF.

This clone was seen only once. The chain joins TRBV5-6 to TRBJ1-1; 10 bases align to TRBD1. The CDR3 covers 14 residues. Trimming at V came to 3 bases and at J to 5 bases, leaving 4 bases not matched to a gene. The V gene's germline CDR1 is SGHDT and CDR2 YYEEEE. CDR3 in amino acids: CASSWDRGGTEAFF. The CDR3 bases are TGTGCCAGCAGCTGGGACAGGGGTGGGACTGAAGCTTTCTTT.

This chain links TRBV13 with TRBJ2-7, with 9 nucleotides matching TRBD1. The germline gives CDR1 PRHDT, CDR2 FYEKMQ (reference sequence). The CDR3 sequence is 16 residues long. V trimming: 3 bases; J trimming: 1 base; junction bases outside the gene matches: 7. The CDR3 region has the DNA TGTGCCAGCAGCTTCACAGGGGGCCGATCGTCCTACGAGCAGTACTTC. Its protein product is CASSFTGGRSSYEQYF.

This rearrangement joins TRBV5-1 to TRBJ2-3, with TRBD2 as a possible D gene (6 bases). V was clipped by 7 bases and J by 2 bases, with 17 bases between them. Germline V CDR1 and CDR2: SGHRS, YFSETQ. The CDR3 runs 15 residues. For the CDR3, the DNA is TGCGCCAGCTCCCGTATGGGACTTATCACAGATACGCAGTATTTT. Amino acids: CASSRMGLITDTQYF.

The chain combines TRBV19 with TRBJ1-1, with D perhaps TRBD1 (6 bases). Trimming pared 7 bases from V and 7 bases from J, leaving 13 bases between. Germline loops: CDR1 LNHDA, CDR2 SQIVND (reference sequence). The length of the CDR3 is 12 residues. DNA for the CDR3: TGTGCCAGTAACCACAGGGCCGGTGAAGCTTTCTTT. Translated: CASNHRAGEAFF.

V and J are TRBV11-1 and TRBJ2-5; no definite D call. Germline V CDR1 and CDR2: SGHAT, FQDESV (reference sequence). Trimming shortened V by 3 bases and J by 7 bases, and 21 bases separated the two germline ends. This CDR3 comprises 16 residues. CDR3 in DNA: TGTGCCAGCAGCTTCCCAGCGTCCCCCCCCCTTGGGACCCAGTACTTC. This encodes CASSFPASPPLGTQYF.

The chain has TRBV4-1 and TRBJ1-2; D is possibly TRBD1 (6 bases). This CDR3 region has 14 residues. Germline CDR1 and CDR2: MGHRA and YSYEKL. Trimming left V 6 bases short and J 5 bases short, with 16 bases between. CDR3 coding DNA: TGCGCCAGCAGAGGGGGGGCGGAGGAGTATGGCTACACCTTC. Translation gives CASRGGAEEYGYTF.

This rearrangement joins TRBV7-3 to TRBJ2-1; the match to TRBD2 covers 9 bases. The J segment lost 4 bases and the V segment lost 2 bases, leaving 3 bases of the junction unmatched. There are 15 residues in the CDR3. The germline V gene encodes CDR1 SGHTA and CDR2 FQGTGA. In DNA form, the CDR3 reads TGTGCCAGCAGCTTAGCCCTAGCGGGGTACAATGAGCAGTTCTTC. Translated: CASSLALAGYNEQFF.

This chain uses TRBV2 with TRBJ2-1, with 10 bases fitting TRBD1. This CDR3 is built from 14 residues. Germline CDR1 is SNHLY and CDR2 is FYNNEI. Unmatched junction bases numbered 5, after V lost 7 bases and J lost 5 bases. This CDR3 is CASMVDRGNNEQFF. The CDR3 DNA is TGTGCCAGCATGGTGGACAGGGGGAACAATGAGCAGTTCTTC.

DNA for the CDR3: TGTGCCAGCAGTGAAATAGGACTAGCGAATGAGCAGTTCTTC. Translating it yields CASSEIGLANEQFF. This rearrangement joins TRBV2 to TRBJ2-1; TRBD2 agrees at 9 bases. The CDR3 covers 14 residues. V trimming: 2 bases; J trimming: 7 bases; junction bases outside the gene matches: 3. CDR1 SNHLY and CDR2 FYNNEI come from the germline V gene.

This rearrangement joins TRBV19 to TRBJ1-4; 9 bases align to TRBD1. Germline V gives CDR1 LNHDA, CDR2 SQIVND (reference sequence). This CDR3 spans 17 amino acids. V gave up 6 bases and J gave up 4 bases; unmatched junction bases: 12. CDR3: CASSPGNPGQGNEKLFF. The CDR3 DNA reads as TGTGCCAGTAGCCCTGGTAACCCGGGACAGGGTAATGAAAAACTGTTTTTT.

The chain has TRBV5-1 and TRBJ1-1; the D gene is possibly TRBD1 (6 bases). Per germline, CDR1 SGHRS and CDR2 YFSETQ. This CDR3 comprises 15 residues. V lost 4 bases and J 1 base, leaving 14 bases between the germline ends. The CDR3 DNA follows: TGCGCCAGCAGCATAACAGGGTCGGGGAACACTGAAGCTTTCTTT. Translating gives CASSITGSGNTEAFF. Supplemented by reference TRBV5-1 and TRBJ1-1, the full variable domain reads KAGVTQTPRYLIKTRGQQVTLSCSPISGHRSVSWYQQTPGQGLQFLFEYFSETQRNKGNFPGRFSGRQFSNSRSEMNVSTLELGDSALYLCASSITGSGNTEAFFGQGTRLTVV.

In its sample, this clone was seen a few times. The rearrangement links TRBV4-3 to TRBJ2-3, with 11 positions matching TRBD2. The trim removed 0 bases at V and 0 bases at J, leaving 8 bases unmatched. Germline assignment: CDR1 LGHNA and CDR2 YSLEER. The CDR3 loop spans 19 amino acids. The CDR3 nucleotides read TGCGCCAGCAGCCAAGATCTTCTAGCGGGAGGAACTAGCACAGATACGCAGTATTTT. Amino acid sequence: CASSQDLLAGGTSTDTQYF.

The chain links TRBV4-2 to TRBJ1-3; maybe TRBD1 (5 bases). The CDR3 contains 15 residues. In germline, CDR1 is LGHNA, CDR2 YNFKEQ. V was cut by 0 bases and J by 5 bases, with 11 bases left in between. The CDR3 sequence is CASSQDKQARNTIYF. CDR3 sequence (DNA): TGTGCCAGCAGCCAAGATAAACAGGCGAGAAACACCATATATTTT.

This clone was seen once. This chain links TRBV6-1 with TRBJ1-4; 7 bases align to TRBD1. V was pared by 8 bases and J by 4 bases, with 7 bases of the junction left unmatched. From germline, CDR1 is MNHNS and CDR2 SASEGT. CDR3 length equals 14 residues. CDR3 region: CASRWDRINEKLFF. CDR3 coding DNA: TGTGCCAGCCGTTGGGACAGAATTAATGAAAAACTGTTTTTT.

There are a few counts of this clone. V usage is TRBV5-5 and J usage is TRBJ1-1; D might be TRBD1 (6 bases). Per germline, CDR1 SGHKS and CDR2 YYEKEE (reference sequence). Deletions cut 0 bases from V and 11 bases from J, with 14 bases between. The CDR3 is made up of 13 amino acids. This CDR3 reads CASSLVGPGDAFF. The CDR3 region has the DNA TGTGCCAGCAGCTTGGTGGGGCCAGGGGACGCTTTCTTT. The whole variable domain, remainder taken from reference TRBV5-5 and TRBJ1-1, is DAGVTQSPTHLIKTRGQQVTLRCSPISGHKSVSWYQQVLGQGPQFIFQYYEKEERGRGNFPDRFSARQFPNYSSELNVNALLLGDSALYLCASSLVGPGDAFFGQGTRLTVV.

A single count supports this clone. The chain links TRBV5-1 to TRBJ2-5; 11 bases agree with TRBD1. This CDR3 has 15 amino acids. Trimming cost V 5 bases and J 3 bases; bases outside gene matches: 6. CDR1 and CDR2 (germline): SGHRS, YFSETQ. CDR3 residues: CASRIGTGGEETQYF. Written as DNA, the CDR3 is TGCGCCAGCAGGATCGGGACAGGGGGAGAAGAGACCCAGTACTTC. Filled out from reference TRBV5-1 and TRBJ2-5, the complete variable domain reads KAGVTQTPRYLIKTRGQQVTLSCSPISGHRSVSWYQQTPGQGLQFLFEYFSETQRNKGNFPGRFSGRQFSNSRSEMNVSTLELGDSALYLCASRIGTGGEETQYFGPGTRLLVL.

The chain employs TRBV5-5 and TRBJ2-5; 8 nucleotides align to TRBD2. V lost 2 bases to trimming and J lost 5 bases; unmatched junction nucleotides: 5. Germline CDR1 SGHKS, CDR2 YYEKEE (reference sequence). The CDR3 has 14 residues. CDR3 residues: CASSFAGGGETQYF. The CDR3 DNA sequence: TGTGCCAGCAGCTTTGCGGGGGGCGGGGAGACCCAGTACTTC.

The rearrangement joins TRBV6-1 to TRBJ1-1; perhaps TRBD1 as D (5 bases). The CDR3 is made up of 13 amino acids. Trimming pared 7 bases from V and 1 base from J, leaving 10 bases between. CDR1 and CDR2 (germline): MNHNS, SASEGT. The CDR3 DNA reads as TGTGCCAGCATCCTGACAGCGAACACTGAAGCTTTCTTT. This codes for CASILTANTEAFF.

The chain links TRBV7-9 to TRBJ2-7; D is uncertain. CDR1 is SEHNR and CDR2 is FQNEAQ in the germline V gene (reference sequence). The CDR3 covers 13 residues. Trimming stripped 4 bases from V and 2 bases from J, with 9 bases between. CDR3 bases: TGTGCCAGCAGCTCCCCCAGCGCCTACGAGCAGTACTTC. It is translated as CASSSPSAYEQYF.

The chain recombines TRBV4-1 with TRBJ2-1; maybe TRBD1 (5 bases). The CDR3 has 18 amino acids. Trimming left V 1 base short and J 3 bases short, with 19 bases between. Germline V lookup: CDR1 MGHRA, CDR2 YSYEKL. For the CDR3, the DNA is TGCGCCAGCAGCCAAGCAAGATTTGACAGAACAATCTACAATGAGCAGTTCTTC. This codes for CASSQARFDRTIYNEQFF.